This TCR beta chain was identified in a study of T cells in Graves' hyperthyroidism and ophthalmopathy. Amplification targeted TCR beta CDR3 regions from RNA transcripts. HTBI primers were the set used in a first-round RT-PCR of the TCR CDR3. TCRdb recomputed calls from the multiplex PCR reads with MiXCR, one row per CDR3 protein. The sample shows about 620,000 distinct CDR3 sequences, around 15% of them seen only once. Uncontrolled infection, other autoimmune disease, pregnancy or lactation excluded patients. Germline values: CDR1 KGHSH, CDR2 LQKENI. After removal of 3 bases from V and 4 bases from J, the junction contained 6 bases not matched to a gene. CDR3 length: 16 residues. This clonotype was counted a few times.

This sequence joins TRBV18 and TRBJ1-6; 7 positions agree with TRBD1. The clonotype originates from a woman aged 25-40 years with Graves' hyperthyroidism. Sequencing was performed on blood. CDR3 nucleotide sequence: TGTGCCAGCTCACCGCTCCGGGACAGATATAATTCACCCCTCCACTTT. It codes for CASSPLRDRYNSPLHF.